A selection of T cell receptor beta chains follows, all from one sample in a study of OX40 agonist ivuxolimab in advanced cancers. Profiling relied on immunoSEQ multiplex PCR, and the TCRdb table lists in-frame clones only, not all of them. The profile covers 70,000 to 90,000 clones, with approximately 84% appearing a single time and approximately 5% taken by the ten largest. The sequences come from CD4+ or CD8+ T cells sorted from blood, collected in a trial of the OX40 agonist ivuxolimab. The origin of the receptors is an adult with an advanced solid tumor such as melanoma, head and neck, liver or kidney cancer. The conserved cysteine and the conserved F or W are not part of the CDR3 here. Fields, in order: clone size, J gene, V gene, CDR3 protein. The listing skips clone size in some rows; elsewhere it reads once, few, many or a size class.

- TRBJ1-2 TRBV5-1 ASSSDGQDGGYT
medium-sized TRBJ1-1 TRBV7-8 ASSLTANTEAF
- TRBJ1-4 TRBV7-6 ASSLGGFAEKLF
- TRBJ2-1 TRBV7-3 ASSSGQGWNEQF
- TRBJ2-2 TRBV2 ASIGQATGELF
- TRBJ2-7 TRBV7-3 ASSLTGTSGVDEQY
- TRBJ2-6 TRBV18 ASSRGQGDSAGANVLT
- TRBJ2-2 TRBV5-1 ASGRDSITGELF
- TRBJ2-4 TRBV19 ASGVAGGNGIQY
- TRBJ2-7 TRBV6-5 ASSYSIWGGTYEQY
many TRBJ1-2 TRBV27 ASSFYPSPDRCRYGYT
- TRBJ2-1 TRBV5-1 ASSFSGYYNEQF
- TRBJ2-5 TRBV7-9 ASSLAGTSGRRAQY
- TRBJ2-7 TRBV11-2 ASTPSAGGQYEQY
- TRBJ1-5 TRBV7-6 ASSLGAGGHQPQH
- TRBJ2-2 TRBV2 ASSEQGRYTGELF
- TRBJ2-5 TRBV15 ATSRVRGGVALRETQY
- TRBJ2-7 TRBV6-6 ASLKGQGFHEQY
- TRBJ2-5 TRBV14 ASSQLLETQY
- TRBJ2-7 TRBV7-9 ASSRDRDEQY
- TRBJ2-1 TRBV6-4 ASSLAGGQSSYNEQF
- TRBJ2-6 TRBV29-1 SVGEGTLSGANVLT
- TRBJ2-7 TRBV5-6 ASSPGTRVYEQY
- TRBJ1-1 TRBV5-1 ASSPNAISSTEAF
- TRBJ2-2 TRBV5-1 ASSSAGQPNTGELF